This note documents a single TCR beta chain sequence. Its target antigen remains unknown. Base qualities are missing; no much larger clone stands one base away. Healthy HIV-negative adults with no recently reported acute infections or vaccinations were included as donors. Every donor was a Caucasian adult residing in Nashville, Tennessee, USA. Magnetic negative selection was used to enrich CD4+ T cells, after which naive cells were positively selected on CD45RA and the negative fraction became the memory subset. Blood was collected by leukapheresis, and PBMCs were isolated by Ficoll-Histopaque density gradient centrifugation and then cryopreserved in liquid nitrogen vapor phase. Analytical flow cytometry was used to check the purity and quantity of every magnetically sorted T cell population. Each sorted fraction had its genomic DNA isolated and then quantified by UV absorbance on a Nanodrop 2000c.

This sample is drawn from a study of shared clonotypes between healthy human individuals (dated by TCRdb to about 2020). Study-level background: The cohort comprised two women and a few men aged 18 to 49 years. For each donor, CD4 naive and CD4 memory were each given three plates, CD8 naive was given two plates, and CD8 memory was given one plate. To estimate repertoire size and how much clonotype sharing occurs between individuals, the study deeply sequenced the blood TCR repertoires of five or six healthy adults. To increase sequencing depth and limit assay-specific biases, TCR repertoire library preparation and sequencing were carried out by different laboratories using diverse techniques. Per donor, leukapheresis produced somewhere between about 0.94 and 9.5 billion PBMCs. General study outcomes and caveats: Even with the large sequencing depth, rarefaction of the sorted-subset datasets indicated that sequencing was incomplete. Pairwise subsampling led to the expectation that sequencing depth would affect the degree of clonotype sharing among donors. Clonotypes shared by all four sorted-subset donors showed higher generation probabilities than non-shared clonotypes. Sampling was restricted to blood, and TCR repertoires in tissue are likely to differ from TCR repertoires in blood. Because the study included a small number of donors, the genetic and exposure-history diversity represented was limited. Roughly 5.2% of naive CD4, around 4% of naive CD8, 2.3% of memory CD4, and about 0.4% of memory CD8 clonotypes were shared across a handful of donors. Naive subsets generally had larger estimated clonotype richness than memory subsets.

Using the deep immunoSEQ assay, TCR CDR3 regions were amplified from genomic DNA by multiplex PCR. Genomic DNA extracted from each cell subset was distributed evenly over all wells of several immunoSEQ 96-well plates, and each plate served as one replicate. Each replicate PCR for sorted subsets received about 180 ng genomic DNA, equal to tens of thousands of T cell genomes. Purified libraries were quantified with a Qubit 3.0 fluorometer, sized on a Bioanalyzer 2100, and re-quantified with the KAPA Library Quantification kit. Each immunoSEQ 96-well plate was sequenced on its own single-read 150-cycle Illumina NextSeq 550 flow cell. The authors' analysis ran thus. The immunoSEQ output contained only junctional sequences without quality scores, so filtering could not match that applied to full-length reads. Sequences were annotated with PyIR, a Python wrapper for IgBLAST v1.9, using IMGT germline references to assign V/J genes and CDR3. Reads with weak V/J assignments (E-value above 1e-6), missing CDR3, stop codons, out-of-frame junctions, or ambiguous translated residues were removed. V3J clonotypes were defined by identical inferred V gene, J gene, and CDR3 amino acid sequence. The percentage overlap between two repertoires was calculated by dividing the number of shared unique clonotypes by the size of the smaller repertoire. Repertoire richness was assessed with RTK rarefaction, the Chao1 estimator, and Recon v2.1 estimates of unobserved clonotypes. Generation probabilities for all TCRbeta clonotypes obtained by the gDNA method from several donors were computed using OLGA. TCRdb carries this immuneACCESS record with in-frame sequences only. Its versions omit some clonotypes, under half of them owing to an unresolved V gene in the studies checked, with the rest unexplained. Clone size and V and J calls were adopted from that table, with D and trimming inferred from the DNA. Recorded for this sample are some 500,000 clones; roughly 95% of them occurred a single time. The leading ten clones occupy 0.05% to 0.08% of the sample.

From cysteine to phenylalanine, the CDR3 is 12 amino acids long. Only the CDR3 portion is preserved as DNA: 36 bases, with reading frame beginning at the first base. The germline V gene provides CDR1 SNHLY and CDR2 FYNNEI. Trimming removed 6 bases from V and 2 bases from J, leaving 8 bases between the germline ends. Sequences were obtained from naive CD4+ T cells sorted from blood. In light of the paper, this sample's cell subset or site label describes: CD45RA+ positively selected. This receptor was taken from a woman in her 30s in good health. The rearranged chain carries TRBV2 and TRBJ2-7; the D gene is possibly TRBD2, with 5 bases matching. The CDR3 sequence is CASRRAAYEQYF. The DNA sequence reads TGTGCCAGCAGGAGGGCCGCCTACGAGCAGTACTTC. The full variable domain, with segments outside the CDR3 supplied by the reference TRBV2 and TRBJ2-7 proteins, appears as EPEVTQTPSHQVTQMGQEVILRCVPISNHLYFYWYRQILGQKVEFLVSFYNNEISEKSEIFDDQFSVERPDGSNFTLKIRSTKLEDSAMYFCASRRAAYEQYFGPGTRLTVT.